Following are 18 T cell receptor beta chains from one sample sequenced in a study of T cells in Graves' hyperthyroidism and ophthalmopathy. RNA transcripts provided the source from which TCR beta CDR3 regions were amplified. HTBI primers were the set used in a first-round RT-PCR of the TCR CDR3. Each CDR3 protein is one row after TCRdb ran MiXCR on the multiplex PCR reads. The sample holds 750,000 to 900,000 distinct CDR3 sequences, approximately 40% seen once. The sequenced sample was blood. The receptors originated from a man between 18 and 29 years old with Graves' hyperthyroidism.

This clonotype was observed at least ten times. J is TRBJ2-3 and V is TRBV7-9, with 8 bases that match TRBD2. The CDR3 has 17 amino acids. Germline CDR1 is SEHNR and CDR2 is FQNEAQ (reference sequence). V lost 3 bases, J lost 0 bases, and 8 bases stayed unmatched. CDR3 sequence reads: CASSLEAGGHSTDTQYF. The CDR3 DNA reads TGTGCCAGCAGCTTGGAGGCGGGGGGACATAGCACAGATACGCAGTATTTT.

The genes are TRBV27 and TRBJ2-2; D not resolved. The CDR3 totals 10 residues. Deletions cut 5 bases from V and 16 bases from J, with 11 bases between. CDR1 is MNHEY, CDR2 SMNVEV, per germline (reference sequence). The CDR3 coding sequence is TGTGCCAGCAGTCTTCCCTGTTGGTTTTTT. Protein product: CASSLPCWFF.

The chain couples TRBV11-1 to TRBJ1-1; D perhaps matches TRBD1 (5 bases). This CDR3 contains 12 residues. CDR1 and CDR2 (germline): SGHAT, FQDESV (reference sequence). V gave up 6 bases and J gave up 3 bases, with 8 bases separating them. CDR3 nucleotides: TGTGCCAGCAGACCACAGGACACTGAAGCTTTCTTT. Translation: CASRPQDTEAFF.

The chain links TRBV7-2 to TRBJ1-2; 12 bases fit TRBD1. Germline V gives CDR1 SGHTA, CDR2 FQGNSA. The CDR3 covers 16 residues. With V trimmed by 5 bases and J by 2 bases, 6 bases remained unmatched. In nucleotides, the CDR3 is TGTGCCAGCAGCCAAGGGGACAGGGGGCTAAACTATGGCTACACCTTC. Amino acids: CASSQGDRGLNYGYTF.

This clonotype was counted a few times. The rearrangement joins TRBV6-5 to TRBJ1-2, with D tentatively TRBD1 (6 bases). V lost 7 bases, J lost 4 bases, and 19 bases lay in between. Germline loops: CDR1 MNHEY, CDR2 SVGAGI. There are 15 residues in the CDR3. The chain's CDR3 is CASTQARGISYGYTF. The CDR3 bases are TGTGCCAGCACTCAAGCAAGGGGGATTAGCTATGGCTACACCTTC.

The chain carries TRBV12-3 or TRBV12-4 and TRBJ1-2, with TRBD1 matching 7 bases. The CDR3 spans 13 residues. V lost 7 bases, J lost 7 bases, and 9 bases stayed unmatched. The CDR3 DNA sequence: TGTGCCAGCACCTGGACAGGAACGGGTGGCTACACCTTC. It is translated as CASTWTGTGGYTF.

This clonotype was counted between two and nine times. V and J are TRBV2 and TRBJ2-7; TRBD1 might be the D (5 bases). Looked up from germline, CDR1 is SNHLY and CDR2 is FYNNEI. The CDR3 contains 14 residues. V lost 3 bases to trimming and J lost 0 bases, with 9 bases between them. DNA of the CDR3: TGTGCCAGCAGTGAGACAGAAATCTCCTACGAGCAGTACTTC. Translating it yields CASSETEISYEQYF.

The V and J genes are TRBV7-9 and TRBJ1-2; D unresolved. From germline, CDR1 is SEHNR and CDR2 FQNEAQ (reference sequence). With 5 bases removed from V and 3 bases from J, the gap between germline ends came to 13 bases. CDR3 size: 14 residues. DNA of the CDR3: TGTGCCAGCAGCCAAGATGCCGGGTACTATGGCTACACCTTC. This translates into CASSQDAGYYGYTF.

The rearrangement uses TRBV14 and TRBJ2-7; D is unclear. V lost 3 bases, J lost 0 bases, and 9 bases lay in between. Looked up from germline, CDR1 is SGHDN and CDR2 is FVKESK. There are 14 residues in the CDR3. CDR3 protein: CASSQDVSSYEQYF. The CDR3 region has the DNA TGTGCCAGCAGCCAGGACGTGAGCTCCTACGAGCAGTACTTC.

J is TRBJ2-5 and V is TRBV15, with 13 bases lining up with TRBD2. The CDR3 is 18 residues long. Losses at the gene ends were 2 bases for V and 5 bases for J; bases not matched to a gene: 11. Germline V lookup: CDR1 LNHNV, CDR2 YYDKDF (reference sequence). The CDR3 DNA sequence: TGTGCCACCAGCAGAAATAAAAGGACTAGCGGGAGAGGCGAGACCCAGTACTTC. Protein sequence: CATSRNKRTSGRGETQYF.

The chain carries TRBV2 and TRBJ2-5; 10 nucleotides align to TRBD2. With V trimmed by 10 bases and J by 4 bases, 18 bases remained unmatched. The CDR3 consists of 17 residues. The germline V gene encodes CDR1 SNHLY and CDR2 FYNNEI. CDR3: CATTRLAGAGVGETQYF. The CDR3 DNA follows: TGTGCCACCACCAGGCTAGCGGGAGCGGGGGTAGGAGAGACCCAGTACTTC.

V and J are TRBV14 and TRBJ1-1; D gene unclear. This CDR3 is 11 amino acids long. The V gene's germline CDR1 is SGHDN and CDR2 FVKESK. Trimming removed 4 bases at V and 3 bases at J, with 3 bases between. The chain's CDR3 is CASSRHTEAFF. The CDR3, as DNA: TGTGCCAGCAGCCGGCACACTGAAGCTTTCTTT.

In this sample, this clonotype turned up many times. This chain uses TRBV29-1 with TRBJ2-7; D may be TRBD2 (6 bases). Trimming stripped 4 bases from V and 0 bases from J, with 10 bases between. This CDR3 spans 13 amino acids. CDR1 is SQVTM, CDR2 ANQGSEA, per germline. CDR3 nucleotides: TGCAGCGTTGCGGCGGGGAGCTCCTACGAGCAGTACTTC. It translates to CSVAAGSSYEQYF.

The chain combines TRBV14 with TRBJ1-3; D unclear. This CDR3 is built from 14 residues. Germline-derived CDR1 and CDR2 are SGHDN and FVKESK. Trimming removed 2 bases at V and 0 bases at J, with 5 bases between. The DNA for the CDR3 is TGTGCCAGCAGCCAATGGGTCTCTGGAAACACCATATATTTT. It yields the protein CASSQWVSGNTIYF.

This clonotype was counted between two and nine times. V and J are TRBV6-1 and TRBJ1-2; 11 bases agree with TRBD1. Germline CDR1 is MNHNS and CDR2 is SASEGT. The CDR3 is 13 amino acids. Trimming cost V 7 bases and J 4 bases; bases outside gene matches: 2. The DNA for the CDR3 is TGTGCCAGCATGGGGACAGGGGGCTATGGCTACACCTTC. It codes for CASMGTGGYGYTF.

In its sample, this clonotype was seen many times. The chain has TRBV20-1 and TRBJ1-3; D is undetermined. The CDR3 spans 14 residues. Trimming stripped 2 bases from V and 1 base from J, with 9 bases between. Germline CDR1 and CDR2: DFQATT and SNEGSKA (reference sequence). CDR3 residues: CSARSVLSGNTIYF. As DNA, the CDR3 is TGCAGTGCTAGAAGCGTGTTGTCTGGAAACACCATATATTTT.

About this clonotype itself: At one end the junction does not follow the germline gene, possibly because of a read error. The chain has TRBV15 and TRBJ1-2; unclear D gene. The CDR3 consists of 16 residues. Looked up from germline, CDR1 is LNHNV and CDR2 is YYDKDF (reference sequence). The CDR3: CASSQDLGDPPLGYTF. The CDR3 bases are TGTGCCAGCAGCCAAGATCTGGGTGATCCACCTCTTGGCTACACCTTC.

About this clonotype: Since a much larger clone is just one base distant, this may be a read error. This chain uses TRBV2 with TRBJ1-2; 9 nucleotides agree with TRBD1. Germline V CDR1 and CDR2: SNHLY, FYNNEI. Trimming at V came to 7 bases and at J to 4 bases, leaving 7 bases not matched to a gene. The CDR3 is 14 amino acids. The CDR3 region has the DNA TGTGCCAGCACGACCGGACAGGGGAGCTATGGCTACACCTTC. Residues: CASTTGQGSYGYTF.